Listed here are 18 T cell receptor beta chains from one sample, sequenced in a study of cytomegalovirus exposure and HLA in healthy donors. Libraries were prepared by immunoSEQ multiplex PCR; TCRdb keeps only in-frame clonotypes and omits some of them. The sample lists 280,000 or so clones, roughly 90% occurring once. Specimen: PBMCs. Source of these receptors: a woman younger than 30 in good health and CMV-seronegative.

The rearrangement joins TRBV4-1 to TRBJ2-7, with D hard to call. Germline assignment: CDR1 MGHRA and CDR2 YSYEKL. V was cut by 0 bases and J by 4 bases, with 16 bases left in between. The CDR3 sequence is 16 residues long. The CDR3 loop is CASSQDLGSWPYEQYF. Written as DNA, the CDR3 is TGCGCCAGCAGCCAAGATCTGGGCAGTTGGCCTTACGAGCAGTACTTC.

The J gene is TRBJ2-7, the V gene TRBV30; 7 nucleotides align to TRBD2. This CDR3 is built from 13 residues. Trimming took 1 base from V and 5 from J; bases not matched to a gene: 5. Germline V gene data show CDR1 as GTSNPN and CDR2 as SVGIG (reference sequence). The CDR3: CAWSGGGFHEQYF. DNA for the CDR3: TGTGCCTGGAGTGGGGGGGGTTTCCACGAGCAGTACTTC.

This sequence joins TRBV9 and TRBJ2-7; TRBD2 agrees at 8 bases. The CDR3 is 16 residues long. CDR1 and CDR2 from the germline V gene are SGDLS and YYNGEE. J gave up 3 bases and V 3 bases, and 11 bases lay outside the gene matches. The CDR3 reads CASSAQPSGGGYEQYF. The CDR3 nucleotides read TGTGCCAGCAGCGCTCAGCCCTCGGGGGGGGGCTACGAGCAGTACTTC.

The chain joins TRBV10-3 to TRBJ2-3; D remains unclear. Looked up from germline, CDR1 is ENHRY and CDR2 is SYGVKD. The CDR3 spans 14 residues. V lost 4 bases and J 6 bases, leaving 14 bases between the germline ends. CDR3 nucleotide sequence: TGTGCCATCAGTGTAGGCGGTCTACGGGATACGCAGTATTTT. This encodes CAISVGGLRDTQYF.

The chain has TRBV28 and TRBJ2-1; TRBD2 matches 8 bases. The ends lost 6 bases at V and 5 bases at J; junction bases unmatched: 12. The CDR3 spans 16 residues. Germline CDR1 MDHEN, CDR2 SYDVKM. The CDR3: CASSPRFAGGNNEQFF. CDR3 sequence (DNA): TGTGCCAGCAGCCCCCGATTTGCGGGAGGAAACAATGAGCAGTTCTTC.

This clone has just one count. The gene calls are TRBV5-6 and TRBJ2-1, with 10 bases that match TRBD2. The germline gives CDR1 SGHDT, CDR2 YYEEEE. J gave up 4 bases and V 4 bases, and 11 bases lay outside the gene matches. The CDR3 sequence is 17 residues long. The CDR3 region has the DNA TGTGCCAGCAGCCCCACCCTAGCGGGAGCGACTTACAATGAGCAGTTCTTC. Protein sequence: CASSPTLAGATYNEQFF.

The chain carries TRBV19 and TRBJ1-6; D gene uncertain. The V gene's germline CDR1 is LNHDA and CDR2 SQIVND (reference sequence). Trimming shortened V by 2 bases and J by 7 bases, and 12 bases separated the two germline ends. The CDR3 has 15 residues. Here the CDR3 reads CASSIFKGGNSPLHF. In nucleotides, the CDR3 is TGTGCCAGTAGTATATTCAAGGGAGGCAATTCACCCCTCCACTTT.

This clone has just one count. The chain links TRBV15 to TRBJ1-1; D not resolved. Germline lookup yields CDR1 LNHNV and CDR2 YYDKDF (reference sequence). The CDR3 is 13 residues long. Deletions cut 1 base from V and 8 bases from J, with 11 bases between. The CDR3 protein is CATSRGPAKEAFF. DNA for the CDR3: TGTGCCACCAGCAGAGGGCCAGCGAAGGAAGCTTTCTTT.

The chain couples TRBV2 to TRBJ1-1, with a weak D call TRBD1 (5 bases). V was pared by 8 bases and J by 6 bases, with 19 bases between. The CDR3 consists of 14 residues. The V gene's germline CDR1 is SNHLY and CDR2 FYNNEI. Written as DNA, the CDR3 is TGTGCCAGCCGAACAGGTTTAGGGTCCCCTGAAGCTTTCTTT. It translates to CASRTGLGSPEAFF. Variable domain in full (rest from reference TRBV2 and TRBJ1-1): EPEVTQTPSHQVTQMGQEVILRCVPISNHLYFYWYRQILGQKVEFLVSFYNNEISEKSEIFDDQFSVERPDGSNFTLKIRSTKLEDSAMYFCASRTGLGSPEAFFGQGTRLTVV.

This chain uses TRBV28 with TRBJ2-1, with 8 bases aligning to TRBD2. CDR1 and CDR2 from the germline V gene are MDHEN and SYDVKM. The length of the CDR3 is 16 residues. After removal of 7 bases from V and 2 bases from J, the junction contained 10 bases not matched to a gene. This CDR3 reads CASTGLGGGTYNEQFF. The DNA of the CDR3 is TGTGCCAGCACCGGCTTGGGCGGGGGGACCTACAATGAGCAGTTCTTC.

The V gene is TRBV13, the J gene TRBJ2-2; 9 nucleotides align to TRBD2. CDR1 is PRHDT and CDR2 is FYEKMQ in the germline V gene (reference sequence). This CDR3 has 15 residues. V was clipped by 5 bases and J by 0 bases; unmatched bases: 1. CDR3 loop: CASSLAGTNTGELFF. The CDR3 nucleotides read TGTGCCAGCAGCCTAGCGGGAACGAACACCGGGGAGCTGTTTTTT.

In its sample, this clone was seen a few times. The rearrangement links TRBV11-2 to TRBJ2-7, with TRBD1 matching 9 bases. Unmatched junction bases numbered 8, after V lost 1 base and J lost 1 base. The CDR3 runs to 17 residues. Germline CDR1 and CDR2: SGHAT and FQNNGV. CDR3 DNA sequence: TGTGCCAGCAGCTTAGGTACAGGGGGCGGAAGGTCCTACGAGCAGTACTTC. It codes for CASSLGTGGGRSYEQYF. Filled out from reference TRBV11-2 and TRBJ2-7, the complete variable domain reads EAGVAQSPRYKIIEKRQSVAFWCNPISGHATLYWYQQILGQGPKLLIQFQNNGVVDDSQLPKDRFSAERLKGVDSTLKIQPAKLEDSAVYLCASSLGTGGGRSYEQYFGPGTRLTVT.

The genes are TRBV6-5 and TRBJ1-5; the match to TRBD1 covers 10 bases. The CDR3 loop spans 14 amino acids. CDR1 is MNHEY, CDR2 SVGAGI, per germline. J gave up 6 bases and V 5 bases, and 4 bases lay outside the gene matches. This CDR3 is CASSDRGQGQPQHF. CDR3 sequence (DNA): TGTGCCAGCAGTGACAGGGGGCAGGGTCAGCCCCAGCATTTT.

The chain couples TRBV9 to TRBJ2-5, with 9 bases lining up with TRBD1. The CDR3 totals 14 residues. Germline CDR1 is SGDLS and CDR2 is YYNGEE. Trimming removed 6 bases from V and 5 bases from J; junction bases left unmatched: 8. The DNA for the CDR3 is TGTGCCAGCACCCGGACAGGGGCGTCGGAGACCCAGTACTTC. Protein product: CASTRTGASETQYF.

The chain joins TRBV30 to TRBJ2-3, with D maybe TRBD1 (5 bases). Per the germline V gene, CDR1 is GTSNPN and CDR2 is SVGIG (reference sequence). The V gene lost 0 bases and the J gene lost 3 bases, with 7 bases spanning the gap. The CDR3 length is 13 residues. CDR3 region: CAWSVKGTDTQYF. CDR3 nucleotides: TGTGCCTGGAGTGTGAAGGGGACAGATACGCAGTATTTT. The full variable domain, completed using reference TRBV30 and TRBJ2-3, is SQTIHQWPATLVQPVGSPLSLECTVEGTSNPNLYWYRQAAGRGLQLLFYSVGIGQISSEVPQNLSASRPQDRQFILSSKKLLLSDSGFYLCAWSVKGTDTQYFGPGTRLTVL.

V usage is TRBV28 and J usage is TRBJ1-2, with 8 bases lining up with TRBD1. The V segment lost 3 bases and the J segment 8 bases; nucleotides outside the gene matches: 5. CDR3 length equals 13 residues. Germline V gene data show CDR1 as MDHEN and CDR2 as SYDVKM. The CDR3 nucleotides are TGTGCCAGCAGTTTTGCCAGGGGGCGGGGCTACACCTTC. Translation: CASSFARGRGYTF.

This chain links TRBV7-6 with TRBJ1-3; D is perhaps TRBD1 (6 bases). The V gene lost 6 bases and the J gene lost 0 bases, with 12 bases spanning the gap. This CDR3 is built from 15 residues. CDR1 and CDR2 (germline): SGHVS, FNYEAQ. The CDR3 region is CASSDRSGSGNTIYF. The CDR3 region has the DNA TGTGCCAGCAGTGACAGGTCCGGCTCTGGAAACACCATATATTTT.

This sequence joins TRBV11-2 and TRBJ1-2; weak D call: TRBD1 (5 bases). The CDR3 has 14 residues. Trimming removed 5 bases at V and 0 bases at J, with 10 bases between. Germline loops: CDR1 SGHAT, CDR2 FQNNGV. This CDR3 reads CASSRGSANYGYTF. The CDR3, as DNA: TGTGCCAGCAGCCGGGGGAGTGCTAACTATGGCTACACCTTC.